This entry lists 10 T cell receptor beta chains sequenced from one sample in a study of patients and donors after allogeneic stem cell transplantation. TCRdb recomputed calls from the RT-PCR reads with MiXCR, one row per CDR3 protein. The profile shows about a million distinct CDR3 sequences, about a sixth of them singletons. Sequences were obtained from blood, either unsorted or a sorted T cell fraction (not recorded which). The receptor set was obtained from a human donor who was either an allogeneic HSCT recipient or a stem cell or donor lymphocyte infusion donor (not recorded which). It is not recorded whose cells these are; they may come from a transplant donor.

The genes are TRBV18 and TRBJ2-3; 9 nucleotides agree with TRBD2. CDR1 KGHSH and CDR2 LQKENI come from the germline V gene. This CDR3 is built from 19 residues. Trimming at V came to 3 bases and at J to 0 bases, leaving 13 bases not matched to a gene. The CDR3 here is CASSPLGRGRAHSTDTQYF. In DNA form, the CDR3 reads TGTGCCAGCTCACCGTTGGGACGCGGGAGGGCCCATAGCACAGATACGCAGTATTTT. Full variable domain (outside the CDR3, taken from reference TRBV18 and TRBJ2-3): NAGVMQNPRHLVRRRGQEARLRCSPMKGHSHVYWYRQLPEEGLKFMVYLQKENIIDESGMPKERFSAEFPKEGPSILRIQQVVRGDSAAYFCASSPLGRGRAHSTDTQYFGPGTRLTVL.

The gene calls are TRBV5-1 and TRBJ2-4, with D maybe TRBD2 (7 bases). The CDR3 runs to 19 residues. V lost 0 bases and J lost 7, with 26 bases in between. CDR1 is SGHRS, CDR2 YFSETQ, per germline. CDR3 sequence: CASSLAPATGRASSNIQYF. In nucleotides, the CDR3 is TGCGCCAGCAGCTTGGCCCCCGCTACAGGGAGGGCGAGTAGTAACATTCAGTACTTC.

This clonotype was recorded a few times. The chain is built from TRBV5-6 and TRBJ2-7, with D uncertain. Germline CDR1 and CDR2: SGHDT and YYEEEE. The CDR3 covers 16 residues. V was clipped by 4 bases and J by 5 bases, with 22 bases between them. The CDR3 bases are TGTGCCAGCAGCCCCCTTTTGATTGGGCGGACGGACGAGCAGTACTTC. This gives the protein CASSPLLIGRTDEQYF. The full variable domain, in which reference TRBV5-6 and TRBJ2-7 provide the parts outside the CDR3, is DAGVTQSPTHLIKTRGQQVTLRCSPKSGHDTVSWYQQALGQGPQFIFQYYEEEERQRGNFPDRFSGHQFPNYSSELNVNALLLGDSALYLCASSPLLIGRTDEQYFGPGTRLTVT.

The rearrangement links TRBV11-2 to TRBJ2-1; the match to TRBD1 covers 10 bases. This CDR3 is built from 15 residues. V lost 7 bases, J lost 7 bases, and 10 bases stayed unmatched. Germline CDR1 SGHAT, CDR2 FQNNGV. The DNA of the CDR3 is TGTGCCAGCACCCCCGGGACAGGGGTTTTGAATGAGCAGTTCTTC. Residues: CASTPGTGVLNEQFF.

This clonotype showed up just once. V and J are TRBV10-3 and TRBJ2-1, with 10 bases that match TRBD1. Germline CDR1 and CDR2: ENHRY and SYGVKD. This CDR3 has 19 residues. Germline trimming cut 0 bases from V and 0 bases from J; bases unmatched to any gene: 8. DNA of the CDR3: TGTGCCATCAGTGAGTCCTTCGGGGACAGGGGTATCTCCTACAATGAGCAGTTCTTC. It specifies CAISESFGDRGISYNEQFF.

The rearrangement links TRBV7-2 to TRBJ2-7; 7 positions match TRBD2. Unmatched junction bases numbered 6, after V lost 1 base and J lost 6 bases. Germline V CDR1 and CDR2: SGHTA, FQGNSA. The CDR3 has 14 amino acids. CDR3 in DNA: TGTGCCAGCAGCTTAGTGTTGGCTAGCGGCGAGCAGTACTTC. The encoded protein is CASSLVLASGEQYF.

V is TRBV10-3 and J is TRBJ2-7; the D gene is possibly TRBD2 (6 bases). The V and J ends lost 0 bases and 4 bases respectively, with 22 bases between them. The CDR3 is made up of 18 amino acids. Per germline, CDR1 ENHRY and CDR2 SYGVKD. As DNA, the CDR3 is TGTGCCATCAGTGAGTCCCCTACTGGGGGGACTGCCACTTACGAGCAGTACTTC. It specifies CAISESPTGGTATYEQYF.

In its sample, this clonotype was seen a few times. J is TRBJ2-2 and V is TRBV6-1; the match to TRBD1 covers 11 bases. Trimming cost V 4 bases and J 3 bases; bases outside gene matches: 4. The CDR3 loop spans 16 amino acids. CDR1 is MNHNS, CDR2 SASEGT, per germline. CDR3 protein: CASSADRGLYTGELFF. CDR3 nucleotide sequence: TGTGCCAGCAGTGCGGACAGGGGGCTGTACACCGGGGAGCTGTTTTTT.

This clonotype was detected only a few times. This chain connects TRBV6-1 to TRBJ2-1, with D maybe TRBD1 (6 bases). The germline V gene encodes CDR1 MNHNS and CDR2 SASEGT. This CDR3 is built from 15 residues. Deletions cut 6 bases from V and 8 bases from J, with 20 bases between. The CDR3 loop reads CASRAESNRVDEQFF. The DNA for the CDR3 is TGTGCCAGCAGGGCCGAGTCGAACAGGGTCGATGAGCAGTTCTTC.

This clonotype was seen a few times. The rearrangement links TRBV5-1 to TRBJ1-1; D is perhaps TRBD1 (6 bases). The CDR3 covers 15 residues. V lost 5 bases and J lost 5, with 19 bases in between. Per germline, CDR1 SGHRS and CDR2 YFSETQ. The CDR3 coding sequence is TGCGCCAGCAGTCGTCGGGACATCTCGGTAACTGAAGCTTTCTTT. Translated, it gives CASSRRDISVTEAFF. The whole variable domain, remainder taken from reference TRBV5-1 and TRBJ1-1, is KAGVTQTPRYLIKTRGQQVTLSCSPISGHRSVSWYQQTPGQGLQFLFEYFSETQRNKGNFPGRFSGRQFSNSRSEMNVSTLELGDSALYLCASSRRDISVTEAFFGQGTRLTVV.